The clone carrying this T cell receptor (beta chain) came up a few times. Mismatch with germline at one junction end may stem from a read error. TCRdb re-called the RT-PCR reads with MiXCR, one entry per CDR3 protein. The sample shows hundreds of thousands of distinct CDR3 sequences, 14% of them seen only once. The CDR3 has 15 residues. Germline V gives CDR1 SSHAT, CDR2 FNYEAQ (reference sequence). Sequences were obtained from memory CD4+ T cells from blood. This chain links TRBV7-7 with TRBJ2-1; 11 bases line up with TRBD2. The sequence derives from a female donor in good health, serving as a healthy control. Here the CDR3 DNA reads TGTGCTAGCAGCTTAATAGCGGGAGGGAGTGATGAGCAGTTCTTC. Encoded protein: CASSLIAGGSDEQFF.